The 24 T cell receptor beta chains given below trace back to one sample, sequenced in a study of blood T cell repertoires in COVID-19. Clones were read by immunoSEQ multiplex PCR, and TCRdb kept only the in-frame ones, dropping some. The data hold some 280,000 clones, with around 81% observed a single time. Sample: peripheral blood. The origin of the receptors is a woman in her forties or fifties with active or convalescent COVID-19.

This clone was observed many times. The chain carries TRBV5-1 and TRBJ2-7; 8 positions match TRBD2. J was trimmed by 5 bases and V by 0 bases; bases with no gene match: 4. CDR1 and CDR2 (germline): SGHRS, YFSETQ. CDR3 size: 14 residues. The CDR3 protein is CASSLAGRGNEQYF. For the CDR3, the DNA is TGCGCCAGCAGCTTGGCCGGGAGGGGCAACGAGCAGTACTTC.

The V call is TRBV5-4, the J call TRBJ2-3, with 10 nucleotides matching TRBD1. This CDR3 is built from 15 residues. V shed 4 bases, J shed 3 bases, and the junction held 5 bases outside the gene matches. Germline loops: CDR1 SGHNT, CDR2 YYREEE (reference sequence). CDR3 region: CASSLRDRGTDTQYF. CDR3 nucleotides: TGTGCCAGCAGCCTTCGGGACAGGGGAACAGATACGCAGTATTTT.

The chain uses TRBV15 and TRBJ1-4; D gene ambiguous. Germline loops: CDR1 LNHNV, CDR2 YYDKDF (reference sequence). V lost 1 base, J lost 0 bases, and 9 bases lay in between. The CDR3 length is 16 residues. This CDR3 is CATSRAPFATNEKLFF. The CDR3 nucleotides are TGTGCCACCAGCAGAGCCCCGTTCGCAACTAATGAAAAACTGTTTTTT.

Concerning this clone: Other nucleotide sequences from this sample produce the same CDR3. This rearrangement joins TRBV28 to TRBJ1-5, with D possibly matching TRBD1 (5 bases). In germline, CDR1 is MDHEN, CDR2 SYDVKM. CDR3 length: 14 residues. V gave up 3 bases and J gave up 2 bases, with 8 bases separating them. The CDR3 reads CASSLGRGNQPQHF. In nucleotides, the CDR3 is TGTGCCAGCAGTTTGGGCAGGGGCAATCAGCCCCAGCATTTT.

The V gene is TRBV6-1, the J gene TRBJ1-1, with a possible D match to TRBD1 (6 bases). V gave up 2 bases and J gave up 5 bases, with 15 bases separating them. The CDR3 has 15 amino acids. In germline, CDR1 is MNHNS, CDR2 SASEGT. CDR3 DNA: TGTGCCAGCAGTGAACGGGGGGGGGCGCGGACTGAAGCTTTCTTT. Residues: CASSERGGARTEAFF.

There are many counts of this clone. J is TRBJ2-1 and V is TRBV2, with D uncertain. This CDR3 is 14 amino acids long. The germline V gene has CDR1 SNHLY and CDR2 FYNNEI. V shed 3 bases and J shed 7 bases, with 13 bases lying between them. CDR3 DNA: TGTGCCAGCAGTGATTCTCCCTCCCTGAATGAGCAGTTCTTC. Translating gives CASSDSPSLNEQFF. The full variable domain, its missing parts supplied by reference TRBV2 and TRBJ2-1, is EPEVTQTPSHQVTQMGQEVILRCVPISNHLYFYWYRQILGQKVEFLVSFYNNEISEKSEIFDDQFSVERPDGSNFTLKIRSTKLEDSAMYFCASSDSPSLNEQFFGPGTRLTVL.

This clone was detected once. The chain couples TRBV6-1 to TRBJ2-7; D is perhaps TRBD2 (6 bases). CDR1 MNHNS and CDR2 SASEGT come from the germline V gene. V lost 3 bases and J 2 bases, leaving 8 bases between the germline ends. The CDR3 spans 13 residues. This CDR3 reads CASSDGGTYEQYF. The DNA for the CDR3 is TGTGCCAGCAGTGACGGCGGGACCTACGAGCAGTACTTC.

The J gene is TRBJ2-5, the V gene TRBV29-1; unclear D gene. The V end was cut by 7 bases, the J end by 4 bases, with 16 bases between. The germline gives CDR1 SQVTM, CDR2 ANQGSEA. This CDR3 contains 13 residues. In DNA form, the CDR3 reads TGCAGCGCGGACCTTCTAGTCGTAGAGACCCAGTACTTC. It is translated as CSADLLVVETQYF. Drawing the rest from reference TRBV29-1 and TRBJ2-5, the complete variable domain is SAVISQKPSRDICQRGTSLTIQCQVDSQVTMMFWYRQQPGQSLTLIATANQGSEATYESGFVIDKFPISRPNLTFSTLTVSNMSPEDSSIYLCSADLLVVETQYFGPGTRLLVL.

This rearrangement joins TRBV27 to TRBJ1-2, with TRBD1 matching 7 bases. Germline V gene lookup returns CDR1 MNHEY and CDR2 SMNVEV (reference sequence). The V gene end was trimmed by 6 bases and the J gene end by 6 bases; junction bases not matched to a gene: 7. The CDR3 length is 13 residues. As DNA, the CDR3 is TGTGCCAGCAGCAATCAGGGGGTGAATGGCTACACCTTC. This gives the protein CASSNQGVNGYTF.

This rearrangement joins TRBV2 to TRBJ2-1; weak D call: TRBD1 (6 bases). The CDR3 spans 13 residues. Trimming took off 6 bases at V and 3 bases at J, with 9 bases between the two ends. Germline values: CDR1 SNHLY, CDR2 FYNNEI. CDR3 loop: CASSGQFYNEQFF. The CDR3 DNA is TGTGCCAGCAGCGGACAGTTCTACAATGAGCAGTTCTTC.

This clone has just one count. CDR3 protein: CASSGDRAGTSGRSSYNEQFF. CDR3 coding DNA: TGTGCCAGCAGTGGGGACAGGGCAGGGACTAGCGGGAGGAGCTCCTACAATGAGCAGTTCTTC. The chain couples TRBV2 to TRBJ2-1, with TRBD2 matching over 15 bases. The CDR3 length is 21 residues. CDR1 SNHLY and CDR2 FYNNEI come from the germline V gene. The J segment lost 0 bases and the V segment lost 4 bases, leaving 13 bases of the junction unmatched.

This chain uses TRBV7-9 with TRBJ2-7; D gene uncertain. Germline lookup yields CDR1 SEHNR and CDR2 FQNEAQ (reference sequence). The CDR3 length is 15 residues. The V and J ends lost 3 bases and 3 bases respectively, with 15 bases between them. The CDR3 protein is CASSLGNVGLYEQYF. The CDR3 DNA follows: TGTGCCAGCAGCTTGGGTAACGTGGGCCTCTACGAGCAGTACTTC.

The chain is built from TRBV10-1 and TRBJ2-7; the match to TRBD2 covers 11 bases. This CDR3 has 17 amino acids. Per the germline V gene, CDR1 is WNHNN and CDR2 is SYGVQD (reference sequence). Trimming took 6 bases from V and 7 from J; bases not matched to a gene: 17. The CDR3: CASSARAIAGGPGEQYF. CDR3 nucleotide sequence: TGCGCCAGCAGCGCAAGGGCTATAGCGGGAGGGCCGGGGGAGCAGTACTTC.

The CDR3 reads CASSFTGGEQFF. In DNA, the CDR3 is TGTGCCAGCAGCTTTACCGGAGGTGAGCAGTTCTTC. The chain employs TRBV13 and TRBJ2-1, with D possibly being TRBD2 (5 bases). This CDR3 is 12 amino acids long. Germline V gives CDR1 PRHDT, CDR2 FYEKMQ (reference sequence). V was pared by 3 bases and J by 9 bases, with 9 bases between.

The chain combines TRBV18 with TRBJ2-1; 8 bases are a match to TRBD2. Germline CDR1 is KGHSH and CDR2 is LQKENI. This CDR3 is 15 amino acids long. The J segment lost 6 bases and the V segment lost 3 bases, leaving 7 bases of the junction unmatched. As DNA, the CDR3 is TGTGCCAGCTCACCGGCTAGCGGGCGCCCCAATGAGCAGTTCTTC. Amino acids: CASSPASGRPNEQFF.

The genes are TRBV18 and TRBJ2-5; D is undetermined. The germline CDR1 and CDR2 sequences are KGHSH and LQKENI. The CDR3 consists of 14 residues. Trimming took 2 bases from V and 5 from J, leaving 12 bases between them. The CDR3 loop reads CASSPVDRTETQYF. CDR3 in DNA: TGTGCCAGCTCACCAGTCGATAGAACGGAGACCCAGTACTTC.

The gene calls are TRBV15 and TRBJ1-1, with 8 bases that match TRBD1. The germline V gene has CDR1 LNHNV and CDR2 YYDKDF (reference sequence). The ends lost 6 bases at V and 4 bases at J; junction bases unmatched: 7. The CDR3 runs to 14 residues. DNA of the CDR3: TGTGCCACCAGGTACGGACAGGGCAGCACTGAAGCTTTCTTT. Protein sequence: CATRYGQGSTEAFF.

The genes are TRBV24-1 and TRBJ2-3; 7 bases align to TRBD2. The V segment lost 5 bases and the J segment 0 bases; nucleotides outside the gene matches: 7. CDR3 length equals 16 residues. The V gene's germline CDR1 is KGHDR and CDR2 SFDVKD. CDR3: CATSAGERDSTDTQYF. The CDR3 DNA follows: TGTGCCACCAGTGCGGGGGAGCGGGACAGCACAGATACGCAGTATTTT.

This rearrangement joins TRBV14 to TRBJ1-2; D is ambiguous. Germline V gene lookup returns CDR1 SGHDN and CDR2 FVKESK. The CDR3 covers 14 residues. V was pared by 4 bases and J by 4 bases, with 13 bases between. The DNA of the CDR3 is TGTGCCAGCAGCCGCGACGGGTTAGGCTATGGCTACACCTTC. It encodes CASSRDGLGYGYTF.

J is TRBJ2-1 and V is TRBV11-2; 11 bases line up with TRBD2. Trimming cost V 7 bases and J 4 bases; bases outside gene matches: 12. This CDR3 comprises 17 residues. The germline V gene encodes CDR1 SGHAT and CDR2 FQNNGV. Here the CDR3 reads CASNKASGRPFYNEQFF. CDR3 DNA: TGTGCCAGCAACAAAGCTAGCGGGAGGCCCTTTTACAATGAGCAGTTCTTC. Full variable domain (missing parts from reference TRBV11-2 and TRBJ2-1): EAGVAQSPRYKIIEKRQSVAFWCNPISGHATLYWYQQILGQGPKLLIQFQNNGVVDDSQLPKDRFSAERLKGVDSTLKIQPAKLEDSAVYLCASNKASGRPFYNEQFFGPGTRLTVL.

DNA for the CDR3: TGTGCCAGTAGTTTAAATCAGTTCAATGAGCAGTTCTTC. It is translated as CASSLNQFNEQFF. The rearrangement uses TRBV19 and TRBJ2-1; no definite D call. CDR3 length: 13 residues. Germline V CDR1 and CDR2: LNHDA, SQIVND (reference sequence). Between the trimmed V and J ends, which lost 5 bases and 6 bases, there was a span of 11 bases.

This rearrangement joins TRBV14 to TRBJ2-2, with a tentative D call TRBD1 (6 bases). The V and J ends lost 3 bases and 4 bases respectively, with 15 bases between them. The V gene's germline CDR1 is SGHDN and CDR2 FVKESK. The CDR3 length is 16 residues. The CDR3 protein is CASSHIQGIGTGELFF. The CDR3 coding sequence is TGTGCCAGCAGCCATATACAGGGTATCGGCACCGGGGAGCTGTTTTTT.

The V gene is TRBV14, the J gene TRBJ2-3, with 12 bases aligning to TRBD1. Germline CDR1 SGHDN, CDR2 FVKESK. The CDR3 spans 16 residues. Trimming at V came to 4 bases and at J to 7 bases, leaving 9 bases not matched to a gene. The CDR3, as DNA: TGTGCCAGCAGCCCGGGACAGGGGGCGAGGATAAATACGCAGTATTTT. Its protein is CASSPGQGARINTQYF. The full variable domain, its missing parts supplied by reference TRBV14 and TRBJ2-3, is EAGVTQFPSHSVIEKGQTVTLRCDPISGHDNLYWYRRVMGKEIKFLLHFVKESKQDESGMPNNRFLAERTGGTYSTLKVQPAELEDSGVYFCASSPGQGARINTQYFGPGTRLTVL.

This clone was found many times. The chain is built from TRBV20-1 and TRBJ1-3, with TRBD1 as a possible D gene (6 bases). The CDR3 length is 12 residues. Trimming cost V 3 bases and J 9 bases, with 12 bases left between them. The V gene's germline CDR1 is DFQATT and CDR2 SNEGSKA (reference sequence). The CDR3 DNA reads TGCAGTGCTAGTGATAGAGGGGGCACCATATATTTT. Translating gives CSASDRGGTIYF.